Presented here are 22 T cell receptor beta chains from one specimen sequenced in a study of blood T cell repertoires in COVID-19. The method was immunoSEQ multiplex PCR; TCRdb's version includes in-frame clones alone and lacks a portion of them. The table records some 100,000 clones, about 89% of them present only once. The specimen sequenced was peripheral blood. These receptors were obtained from a man in his forties or fifties with acute or convalescent COVID-19.

This chain links TRBV3-1 (or the pseudogene TRBV3-2) with TRBJ2-1; TRBD1 is a possible D gene (5 bases). Deletions cut 2 bases from V and 7 bases from J, with 12 bases between. Looked up from germline, CDR1 is LGHDT and CDR2 is YNNKEL (reference sequence). The CDR3 is 14 residues long. The DNA for the CDR3 is TGTGCCAGCAGCCAACGGTCCAAGGGGAATGAGCAGTTCTTC. It specifies CASSQRSKGNEQFF.

V usage is TRBV5-5 and J usage is TRBJ2-5, with a possible D match to TRBD2 (5 bases). Germline CDR1 and CDR2: SGHKS and YYEKEE (reference sequence). This CDR3 comprises 15 residues. Trimming cost V 3 bases and J 3 bases, with 15 bases left between them. CDR3 amino acids: CASSWTLANEETQYF. CDR3 coding DNA: TGTGCCAGCAGCTGGACCCTAGCTAACGAAGAGACCCAGTACTTC.

The V gene is TRBV6-1, the J gene TRBJ1-2; no definite D call. V lost 1 base, J lost 7 bases, and 13 bases lay in between. The CDR3 length is 14 residues. In germline, CDR1 is MNHNS, CDR2 SASEGT. The CDR3 region has the DNA TGTGCCAGCAGTGAAGACCGAGGGTTTGCTGGCTACACCTTC. Translating gives CASSEDRGFAGYTF.

This chain connects TRBV6-6 to TRBJ2-3, with 13 positions matching TRBD2. This CDR3 region has 13 residues. Per germline, CDR1 MNHNY and CDR2 SVGAGI (reference sequence). V shed 8 bases, J shed 6 bases, and the junction held 2 bases outside the gene matches. The DNA of the CDR3 is TGTGCCAGCGAACTAGCGGGAGGGGATACGCAGTATTTT. Translation: CASELAGGDTQYF.

The CDR3 region has the DNA TGTGCCAGTATCCCGAGGGTGGGCACCGGGGAGCTGTTTTTT. Its protein is CASIPRVGTGELFF. The chain couples TRBV19 to TRBJ2-2; tentative D call: TRBD2 (5 bases). Germline-derived CDR1 and CDR2 are LNHDA and SQIVND (reference sequence). Trimming shortened V by 7 bases and J by 4 bases, and 13 bases separated the two germline ends. The CDR3 is 14 residues long. The full variable domain, rest sourced from reference TRBV19 and TRBJ2-2, is DGGITQSPKYLFRKEGQNVTLSCEQNLNHDAMYWYRQDPGQGLRLIYYSQIVNDFQKGDIAEGYSVSREKKESFPLTVTSAQKNPTAFYLCASIPRVGTGELFFGEGSRLTVL.

The rearrangement uses TRBV27 and TRBJ2-3; maybe TRBD1 (5 bases). Germline V gene data show CDR1 as MNHEY and CDR2 as SMNVEV (reference sequence). The CDR3 has 13 amino acids. Trimming cost V 2 bases and J 6 bases, with 9 bases left between them. The CDR3: CASSLGATDTQYF. In DNA form, the CDR3 reads TGTGCCAGCAGTTTAGGGGCCACCGATACGCAGTATTTT.

V is TRBV7-9 and J is TRBJ1-6; 9 positions match TRBD1. J gave up 9 bases and V 4 bases, and 4 bases lay outside the gene matches. This CDR3 comprises 14 residues. CDR1 is SEHNR, CDR2 FQNEAQ, per germline (reference sequence). CDR3 DNA sequence: TGTGCCAGCAGCTCCCCGGGACAGGGTTCACCCCTCCACTTT. Its translation: CASSSPGQGSPLHF. Together with reference TRBV7-9 and TRBJ1-6, the CDR3 gives the full variable domain: DTGVSQNPRHKITKRGQNVTFRCDPISEHNRLYWYRQTLGQGPEFLTYFQNEAQLEKSRLLSDRFSAERPKGSFSTLEIQRTEQGDSAMYLCASSSPGQGSPLHFGNGTRLTVT.

The chain has TRBV18 and TRBJ1-5, with TRBD1 as a possible D gene (5 bases). Germline CDR1 KGHSH, CDR2 LQKENI. Trimming took off 2 bases at V and 3 bases at J, with 8 bases between the two ends. The length of the CDR3 is 14 residues. CDR3 residues: CASSPSGFNQPQHF. CDR3 nucleotide sequence: TGTGCCAGCTCACCATCAGGGTTCAATCAGCCCCAGCATTTT.

The chain uses TRBV30 and TRBJ1-1; D is possibly TRBD1 (6 bases). V gave up 0 bases and J gave up 5 bases, with 10 bases separating them. Germline V lookup: CDR1 GTSNPN, CDR2 SVGIG (reference sequence). The CDR3 has 13 residues. CDR3 DNA sequence: TGTGCCTGGAGTGTGTCAAGGGGGACTGAAGCTTTCTTT. Translated, it gives CAWSVSRGTEAFF.

Only one count was recorded for this clone. The gene calls are TRBV7-2 and TRBJ2-7; 8 bases agree with TRBD2. CDR3 length: 15 amino acids. CDR1 is SGHTA, CDR2 FQGNSA, per germline. V dropped 7 bases and J dropped 0; count of bases not matched to a gene: 8. In DNA form, the CDR3 reads TGTGCCAGCACTCCATTAGCGGGAAGCTCCTACGAGCAGTACTTC. This encodes CASTPLAGSSYEQYF.

The chain has TRBV12-3 or TRBV12-4 and TRBJ1-2; 8 nucleotides agree with TRBD1. Unmatched junction bases numbered 5, after V lost 3 bases and J lost 8 bases. This CDR3 region has 13 residues. The CDR3 is CASSLDRVGGYTF. The CDR3 bases are TGTGCCAGCAGTTTGGACAGGGTGGGCGGCTACACCTTC.

CDR3 nucleotide sequence: TGTGCCAGCAGCCAACCCCGACTGGAGAACACCGGGGAGCTGTTTTTT. This encodes CASSQPRLENTGELFF. The gene calls are TRBV4-2 and TRBJ2-2; D is undetermined. The germline V and J ends were trimmed by 2 bases and 1 base, with 11 bases remaining between them. Germline loops: CDR1 LGHNA, CDR2 YNFKEQ. The CDR3 has 16 residues.

This chain uses TRBV29-1 with TRBJ1-3; D remains unclear. Germline lookup yields CDR1 SQVTM and CDR2 ANQGSEA. This CDR3 spans 15 amino acids. The V end was cut by 4 bases, the J end by 2 bases, with 15 bases between. The CDR3: CSVADEEAAGNTIYF. The CDR3 DNA follows: TGCAGCGTTGCTGATGAAGAGGCAGCTGGAAACACCATATATTTT.

This clone came up a few times. The V and J genes are TRBV7-8 and TRBJ1-1; the D gene is possibly TRBD1 (6 bases). The ends were cut back, 4 bases at V and 3 bases at J, with 21 bases in the middle. The CDR3 totals 17 residues. The V gene's germline CDR1 is SGHVS and CDR2 FQNEAQ. The CDR3 spells CASSSKGQGIRDTEAFF. The CDR3 DNA sequence: TGTGCCAGCAGCTCCAAGGGGCAGGGGATAAGGGACACTGAAGCTTTCTTT.

V is TRBV12-3 or TRBV12-4 and J is TRBJ1-5; D gene uncertain. V dropped 7 bases and J dropped 9 bases, with 13 bases sitting between them. This CDR3 comprises 12 residues. The CDR3 sequence is CASTFSGMPQHF. Written as DNA, the CDR3 is TGTGCCAGCACCTTTAGCGGTATGCCCCAGCATTTT.

The CDR3 nucleotides are TGTGCCAGCAGCTTACAGTTATACGAGCAGTACTTC. This gives the protein CASSLQLYEQYF. The J gene is TRBJ2-7, the V gene TRBV11-2; D gene uncertain. The CDR3 runs to 12 residues. In germline, CDR1 is SGHAT, CDR2 FQNNGV. V lost 2 bases, J lost 4 bases, and 6 bases lay in between.

The chain is built from TRBV6-4 and TRBJ2-3, with a possible D match to TRBD2 (6 bases). V shed 6 bases and J shed 1 base, with 8 bases lying between them. CDR3 size: 13 residues. Germline values: CDR1 MRHNA, CDR2 SNTAGT. The DNA for the CDR3 is TGTGCCAGCAGCATAGCGGGCACAGATACGCAGTATTTT. This gives the protein CASSIAGTDTQYF.

The chain's CDR3 is CATSREKTGTSPNEQFF. DNA of the CDR3: TGTGCCACCAGCAGAGAGAAGACCGGGACTAGCCCGAATGAGCAGTTCTTC. The rearrangement joins TRBV15 to TRBJ2-1; 9 bases agree with TRBD2. Germline V lookup: CDR1 LNHNV, CDR2 YYDKDF (reference sequence). With 0 bases clipped from V and 7 bases from J, the junction kept 10 bases outside the gene matches. The CDR3 consists of 17 residues.

The chain combines TRBV7-9 with TRBJ2-1; 8 positions match TRBD2. This CDR3 has 14 amino acids. Germline assignment: CDR1 SEHNR and CDR2 FQNEAQ (reference sequence). Trimming at V came to 4 bases and at J to 10 bases, leaving 9 bases not matched to a gene. The CDR3 loop is CASSSGGAYGEQFF. CDR3 nucleotide sequence: TGTGCCAGCAGCTCCGGGGGGGCGTACGGCGAGCAGTTCTTC.

The rearrangement uses TRBV30 and TRBJ2-1, with TRBD2 identical over 11 bases. This CDR3 is 16 amino acids long. CDR1 is GTSNPN, CDR2 SVGIG, per germline (reference sequence). The V segment lost 5 bases and the J segment 7 bases; nucleotides outside the gene matches: 13. CDR3 amino acids: CAWAPLLAGDRNEQFF. In DNA, the CDR3 is TGTGCCTGGGCCCCCCTACTAGCGGGAGATCGTAATGAGCAGTTCTTC.

The rearrangement uses TRBV7-2 and TRBJ2-4; 8 bases are a match to TRBD1. This CDR3 region has 13 residues. Germline V gene data show CDR1 as SGHTA and CDR2 as FQGNSA. Trimming took 5 bases from V and 6 from J; bases not matched to a gene: 3. CDR3 in amino acids: CASSPGQGNIQYF. DNA for the CDR3: TGTGCCAGCAGCCCCGGACAGGGAAACATTCAGTACTTC.

As to this clone: The junction departs from the called germline gene at one end, perhaps through a read error. This chain connects TRBV7-7 to TRBJ2-2; tentative D call: TRBD2 (6 bases). The CDR3 has 14 amino acids. Germline lookup yields CDR1 SSHAT and CDR2 FNYEAQ (reference sequence). CDR3 bases: TGTGCTAGCAGCTTAGCGTGGAGGGCCGGGGAGCTGTTTTTT. This gives the protein CASSLAWRAGELFF. Looking up the rest from reference TRBV7-7 and TRBJ2-2 gives the full variable domain: GAGVSQSPRYKVTKRGQDVTLRCDPISSHATLYWYQQALGQGPEFLTYFNYEAQPDKSGLPSDRFSAERPEGSISTLTIQRTEQRDSAMYRCASSLAWRAGELFFGEGSRLTVL.